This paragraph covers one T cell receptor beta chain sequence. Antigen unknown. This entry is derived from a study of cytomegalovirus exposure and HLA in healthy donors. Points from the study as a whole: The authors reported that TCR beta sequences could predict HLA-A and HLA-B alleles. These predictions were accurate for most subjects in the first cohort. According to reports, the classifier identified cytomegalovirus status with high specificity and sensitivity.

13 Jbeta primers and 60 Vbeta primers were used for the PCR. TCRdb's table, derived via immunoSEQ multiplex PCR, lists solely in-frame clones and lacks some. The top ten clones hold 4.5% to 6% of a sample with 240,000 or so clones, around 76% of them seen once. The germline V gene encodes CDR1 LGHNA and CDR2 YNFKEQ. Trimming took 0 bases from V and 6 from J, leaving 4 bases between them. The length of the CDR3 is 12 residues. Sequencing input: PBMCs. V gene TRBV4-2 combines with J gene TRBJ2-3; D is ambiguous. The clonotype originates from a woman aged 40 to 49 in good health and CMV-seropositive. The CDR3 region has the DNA TGTGCCAGCAGCCAAGATTCGGATACGCAGTATTTT. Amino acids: CASSQDSDTQYF.